A single T cell receptor beta chain is shown here with its context. The CDR3 is made up of 17 amino acids. V lost 2 bases, J lost 5 bases, and 5 bases stayed unmatched. Germline CDR1 MNHEY, CDR2 SVGEGT. The sample is drawn from a study of blood T cell repertoires in COVID-19. In the study's own analysis: Quantification of nucleated cells was approximated via reference gene primer amplification. TCRdb keeps only in-frame clones here, not all; method: immunoSEQ multiplex PCR. V and J calls and clone size follow that table, whereas D and trimming were derived from the DNA. Of 45,000 or so clones in the sample, around 85% were seen once.

This chain links TRBV6-2 or TRBV6-3 with TRBJ2-2, with 13 bases identical to TRBD2. This TCR derives from a human donor in a cohort sampled during active COVID-19. The sequencing sample was made of peripheral blood. CDR3 amino acids: CASSYGGLAGVTGELFF. The CDR3 DNA sequence: TGTGCCAGCAGTTACGGTGGACTAGCGGGAGTGACCGGGGAGCTGTTTTTT.